Listed here are 12 T cell receptor beta chains from one sample, sequenced in a study of cytomegalovirus exposure and HLA in healthy donors. Researchers ran the PCR with 60 Vbeta and 13 Jbeta primers. Data came from immunoSEQ multiplex PCR; TCRdb stores just in-frame clones and leaves some out. The sample yields 200,000 to 250,000 clones, roughly 80% seen once. The sample taken for sequencing was PBMCs. These TCRs come from a man between 25 and 39 years old in good health and CMV-seronegative.

As to this clone: One end of the junction is discordant with germline, which a read error may explain. The chain is built from TRBV2 and TRBJ2-6, with a weak D call TRBD1 (5 bases). This CDR3 contains 17 residues. Germline V gene sequence: CDR1 SNHLY, CDR2 FYNNEI. The CDR3 nucleotides are TGTGCCAGCAGTGGATTCTTGGTTACCTCTGGGGCCAGCGTCCTGACTTTC. Residues: CASSGFLVTSGASVLTF.

The chain carries TRBV10-2 and TRBJ2-3, with 13 nucleotides matching TRBD2. CDR3 length: 17 amino acids. CDR1 WSHSY and CDR2 SAAADI come from the germline V gene. V lost 6 bases to trimming and J lost 4 bases; unmatched junction nucleotides: 10. The CDR3 DNA reads TGCGCCAGCAGAGACCTCGGACTAGCGGGGGTCGCAGATACGCAGTATTTT. Translated, it gives CASRDLGLAGVADTQYF.

The CDR3 spells CASSVAGRGENEQFF. Here the CDR3 DNA reads TGCGCCAGCAGTGTGGCTGGCAGGGGAGAGAATGAGCAGTTCTTC. The chain recombines TRBV10-1 with TRBJ2-1, with D possibly TRBD1 on 6 matching bases. This CDR3 comprises 15 residues. The germline gives CDR1 WNHNN, CDR2 SYGVQD (reference sequence). Trimming took off 4 bases at V and 7 bases at J, with 17 bases between the two ends.

This clone was recorded a few times. This chain uses TRBV7-9 with TRBJ1-4, with a tentative D call TRBD1 (6 bases). CDR3 length equals 14 residues. V lost 3 bases and J 7 bases, leaving 12 bases between the germline ends. Germline lookup yields CDR1 SEHNR and CDR2 FQNEAQ (reference sequence). The CDR3 bases are TGTGCCAGCAGCTTGCATGTGACAGGTGAAAAACTGTTTTTT. Protein product: CASSLHVTGEKLFF.

The genes are TRBV5-1 and TRBJ2-3; 9 nucleotides align to TRBD1. The CDR3 loop spans 15 amino acids. Germline CDR1 SGHRS, CDR2 YFSETQ. The J segment lost 1 base and the V segment lost 4 bases, leaving 4 bases of the junction unmatched. Written as DNA, the CDR3 is TGCGCCAGCAGCGCCTGGACAGGGGGCACAGATACGCAGTATTTT. Its translation: CASSAWTGGTDTQYF.

The chain has TRBV28 and TRBJ2-3, with 9 bases lining up with TRBD2. Looked up from germline, CDR1 is MDHEN and CDR2 is SYDVKM. This CDR3 has 15 amino acids. Losses at the gene ends were 9 bases for V and 3 bases for J; bases not matched to a gene: 10. The DNA for the CDR3 is TGTGCCAGTACTGAGCGGGGGGCGGGGACAGATACGCAGTATTTT. This encodes CASTERGAGTDTQYF.

The rearrangement uses TRBV15 and TRBJ1-5; the match to TRBD1 covers 10 bases. Germline V lookup: CDR1 LNHNV, CDR2 YYDKDF (reference sequence). This CDR3 spans 16 amino acids. The junction had 8 bases not matched to a gene; V was cut back by 7 bases and J by 2 bases. In DNA, the CDR3 is TGTGCCACCACGACCGGGACAGGGGTGGGCAATCAGCCCCAGCATTTT. Translating it yields CATTTGTGVGNQPQHF. The whole variable domain, remainder taken from reference TRBV15 and TRBJ1-5, is DAMVIQNPRYQVTQFGKPVTLSCSQTLNHNVMYWYQQKSSQAPKLLFHYYDKDFNNEADTPDNFQSRRPNTSFCFLDIRSPGLGDTAMYLCATTTGTGVGNQPQHFGDGTRLSIL.

The sample holds a few counts of this clone. The V gene is TRBV7-8, the J gene TRBJ2-1; 10 bases match TRBD1. Germline CDR1 is SGHVS and CDR2 is FQNEAQ. The CDR3 contains 15 residues. The J segment lost 6 bases and the V segment lost 3 bases, leaving 5 bases of the junction unmatched. The CDR3 coding sequence is TGTGCCAGCAGCTTGCTCGGGACAGGGGTCAATGAGCAGTTCTTC. This gives the protein CASSLLGTGVNEQFF.

The chain employs TRBV5-6 and TRBJ2-1, with unresolved D. Germline CDR1 and CDR2: SGHDT and YYEEEE. This CDR3 region has 12 residues. With 1 base removed from V and 10 bases from J, the gap between germline ends came to 9 bases. The CDR3 DNA is TGTGCCAGCAGCTTGACTGCCGGGGAGCAGTTCTTC. It is translated as CASSLTAGEQFF. Drawing the rest from reference TRBV5-6 and TRBJ2-1, the complete variable domain is DAGVTQSPTHLIKTRGQQVTLRCSPKSGHDTVSWYQQALGQGPQFIFQYYEEEERQRGNFPDRFSGHQFPNYSSELNVNALLLGDSALYLCASSLTAGEQFFGPGTRLTVL.

The J gene is TRBJ2-3, the V gene TRBV19, with D perhaps TRBD1 (5 bases). Germline V gene data show CDR1 as LNHDA and CDR2 as SQIVND (reference sequence). V lost 6 bases and J lost 2, with 15 bases in between. The CDR3 covers 15 residues. CDR3 coding DNA: TGTGCCAGTAGCCAACCAGGGTCATCCACAGATACGCAGTATTTT. The encoded protein is CASSQPGSSTDTQYF. The whole variable domain, filled in from reference TRBV19 and TRBJ2-3, reads DGGITQSPKYLFRKEGQNVTLSCEQNLNHDAMYWYRQDPGQGLRLIYYSQIVNDFQKGDIAEGYSVSREKKESFPLTVTSAQKNPTAFYLCASSQPGSSTDTQYFGPGTRLTVL.

The genes are TRBV2 and TRBJ1-2, with 10 bases identical to TRBD1. V lost 3 bases to trimming and J lost 4 bases; unmatched junction nucleotides: 2. Per germline, CDR1 SNHLY and CDR2 FYNNEI. The CDR3 covers 14 residues. Here the CDR3 reads CASSEGTGAYGYTF. CDR3 sequence (DNA): TGTGCCAGCAGTGAGGGGACAGGGGCCTATGGCTACACCTTC.

The count of this clone is one. The rearrangement joins TRBV27 to TRBJ2-1; TRBD1 matches 7 bases. CDR1 and CDR2 from the germline V gene are MNHEY and SMNVEV (reference sequence). The CDR3 is 16 amino acids. J lost 6 bases, V lost 8 bases, and 16 bases had no gene match. The DNA of the CDR3 is TGTGCCAGCTTTAAATTCCACCAGGGGGACCGCAATGAGCAGTTCTTC. Its protein is CASFKFHQGDRNEQFF.